This T cell receptor (beta chain) was observed in a study of blood T cell repertoires in COVID-19. Study in general: Material from acute and convalescent COVID-19 was sourced from the United States, Italy and Spain.

Cohorts were determined from participant-reported clinical history. Recovered status in Cohort 3 required two negative PCRs, clearance, or symptom resolution. In the source study's methods: Reference gene primer amplification gave estimated nucleated cell counts. Profiled with immunoSEQ multiplex PCR; TCRdb holds only in-frame clones, not every one. The DNA gave D and trimming, while V, J and clone size come from that table. The table shows some 220,000 clones, with 88% occurring only once. The origin of this receptor is a young woman who had recovered from COVID-19. Sample: PBMCs or T cells enriched from blood (not recorded which).

CDR3 nucleotide sequence: TGTGCCAGCAGCTTAGGACGTAGCGGGGGGGCCCAGGGGCAGTTCTTC. It yields the protein CASSLGRSGGAQGQFF. This sequence joins TRBV5-4 and TRBJ2-1; 11 bases fit TRBD2. J lost 12 bases, V lost 2 bases, and 13 bases had no gene match. This CDR3 is 16 amino acids long. CDR1 SGHNT and CDR2 YYREEE come from the germline V gene (reference sequence).